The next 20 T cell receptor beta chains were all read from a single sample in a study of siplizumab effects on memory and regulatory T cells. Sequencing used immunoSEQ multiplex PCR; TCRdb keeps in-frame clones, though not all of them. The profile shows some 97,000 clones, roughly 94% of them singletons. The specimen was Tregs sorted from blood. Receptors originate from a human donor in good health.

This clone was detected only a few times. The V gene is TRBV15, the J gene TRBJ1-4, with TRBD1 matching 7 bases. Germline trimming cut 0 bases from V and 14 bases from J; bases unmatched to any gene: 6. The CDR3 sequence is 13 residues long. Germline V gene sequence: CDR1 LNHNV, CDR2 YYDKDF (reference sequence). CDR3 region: CATSRETGFRLFF. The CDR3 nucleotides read TGTGCCACCAGCAGAGAGACAGGGTTTCGTCTGTTTTTT.

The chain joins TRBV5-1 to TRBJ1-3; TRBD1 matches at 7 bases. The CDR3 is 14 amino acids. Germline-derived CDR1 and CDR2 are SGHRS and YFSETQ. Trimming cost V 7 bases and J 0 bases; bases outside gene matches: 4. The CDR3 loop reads CASGTGDSGNTIYF. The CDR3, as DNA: TGCGCCAGCGGAACAGGGGACTCTGGAAACACCATATATTTT.

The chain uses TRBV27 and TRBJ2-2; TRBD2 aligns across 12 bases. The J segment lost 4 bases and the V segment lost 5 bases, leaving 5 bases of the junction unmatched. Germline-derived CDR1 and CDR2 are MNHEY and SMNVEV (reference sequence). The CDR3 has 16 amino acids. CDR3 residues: CASSPRTSGVTGELFF. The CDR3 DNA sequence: TGTGCCAGCAGTCCGCGGACTAGCGGGGTCACCGGGGAGCTGTTTTTT.

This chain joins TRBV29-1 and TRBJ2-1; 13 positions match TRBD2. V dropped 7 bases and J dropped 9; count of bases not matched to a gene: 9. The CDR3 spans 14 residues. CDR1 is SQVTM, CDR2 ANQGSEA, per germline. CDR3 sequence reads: CSAAGTSGMGEQFF. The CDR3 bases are TGCAGCGCCGCCGGGACTAGCGGGATGGGTGAGCAGTTCTTC.

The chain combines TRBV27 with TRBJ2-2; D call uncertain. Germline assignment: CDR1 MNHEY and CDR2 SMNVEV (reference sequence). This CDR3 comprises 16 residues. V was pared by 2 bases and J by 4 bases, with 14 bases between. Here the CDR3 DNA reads TGTGCCAGCAGTTTAAGAACCCCTTCGATCACCGGGGAGCTGTTTTTT. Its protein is CASSLRTPSITGELFF.

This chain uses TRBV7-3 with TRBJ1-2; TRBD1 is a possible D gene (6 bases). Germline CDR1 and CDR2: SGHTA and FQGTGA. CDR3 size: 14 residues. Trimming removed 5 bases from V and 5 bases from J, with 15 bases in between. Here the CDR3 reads CASSQGGTSYGYTF. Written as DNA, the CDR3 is TGTGCCAGCAGCCAGGGTGGGACATCTTATGGCTACACCTTC.

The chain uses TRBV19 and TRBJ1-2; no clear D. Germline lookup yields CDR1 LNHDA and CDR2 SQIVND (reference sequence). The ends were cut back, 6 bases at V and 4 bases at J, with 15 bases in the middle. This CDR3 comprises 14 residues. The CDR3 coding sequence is TGTGCCAGTAGCCGCGACACGTCTCTCTATGGCTACACCTTC. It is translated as CASSRDTSLYGYTF.

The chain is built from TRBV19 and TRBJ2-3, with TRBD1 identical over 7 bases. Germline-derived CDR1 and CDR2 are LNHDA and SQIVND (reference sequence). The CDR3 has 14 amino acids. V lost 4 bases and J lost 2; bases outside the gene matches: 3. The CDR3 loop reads CASSRGQSTDTQYF. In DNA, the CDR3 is TGTGCCAGTAGTAGGGGACAGTCCACAGATACGCAGTATTTT.

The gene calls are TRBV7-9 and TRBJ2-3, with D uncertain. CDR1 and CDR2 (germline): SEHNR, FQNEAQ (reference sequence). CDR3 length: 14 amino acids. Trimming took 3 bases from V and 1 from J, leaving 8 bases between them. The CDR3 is CASSFSWGTDTQYF. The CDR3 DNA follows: TGTGCCAGCAGCTTTTCTTGGGGCACAGATACGCAGTATTTT. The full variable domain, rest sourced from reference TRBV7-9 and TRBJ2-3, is DTGVSQNPRHKITKRGQNVTFRCDPISEHNRLYWYRQTLGQGPEFLTYFQNEAQLEKSRLLSDRFSAERPKGSFSTLEIQRTEQGDSAMYLCASSFSWGTDTQYFGPGTRLTVL.

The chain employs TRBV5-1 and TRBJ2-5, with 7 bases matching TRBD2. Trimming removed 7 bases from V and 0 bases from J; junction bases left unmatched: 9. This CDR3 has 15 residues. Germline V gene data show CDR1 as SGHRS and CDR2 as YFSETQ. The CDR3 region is CASRWGGGYQETQYF. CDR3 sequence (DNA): TGCGCCAGCCGCTGGGGCGGGGGATACCAAGAGACCCAGTACTTC.

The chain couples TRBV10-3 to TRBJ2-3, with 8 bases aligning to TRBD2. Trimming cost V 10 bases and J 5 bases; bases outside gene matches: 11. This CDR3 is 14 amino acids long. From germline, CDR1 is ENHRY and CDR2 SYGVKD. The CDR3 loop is CATTERERRDTQYF. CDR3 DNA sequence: TGTGCCACGACGGAGCGGGAGAGGAGAGATACGCAGTATTTT.

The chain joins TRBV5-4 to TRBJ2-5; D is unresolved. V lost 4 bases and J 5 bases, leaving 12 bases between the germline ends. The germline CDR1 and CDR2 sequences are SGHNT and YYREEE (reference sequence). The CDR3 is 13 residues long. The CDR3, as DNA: TGTGCCAGCAGCCCGGGCGTGATGGAGACCCAGTACTTC. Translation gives CASSPGVMETQYF.

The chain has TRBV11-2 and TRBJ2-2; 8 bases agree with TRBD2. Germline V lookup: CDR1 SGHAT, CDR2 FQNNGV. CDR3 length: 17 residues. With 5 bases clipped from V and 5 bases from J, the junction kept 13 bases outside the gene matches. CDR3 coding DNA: TGTGCCAGCAGCCCGTCCGGGACTAGGGCGGTTACCGGGGAGCTGTTTTTT. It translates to CASSPSGTRAVTGELFF. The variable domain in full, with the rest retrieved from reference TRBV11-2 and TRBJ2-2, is EAGVAQSPRYKIIEKRQSVAFWCNPISGHATLYWYQQILGQGPKLLIQFQNNGVVDDSQLPKDRFSAERLKGVDSTLKIQPAKLEDSAVYLCASSPSGTRAVTGELFFGEGSRLTVL.

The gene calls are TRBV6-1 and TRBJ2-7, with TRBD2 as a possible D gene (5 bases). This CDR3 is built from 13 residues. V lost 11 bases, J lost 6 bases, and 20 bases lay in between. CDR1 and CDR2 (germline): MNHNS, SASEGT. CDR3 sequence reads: CACNEGIPTEQYF. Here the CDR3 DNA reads TGTGCCTGTAATGAGGGAATCCCTACCGAGCAGTACTTC.

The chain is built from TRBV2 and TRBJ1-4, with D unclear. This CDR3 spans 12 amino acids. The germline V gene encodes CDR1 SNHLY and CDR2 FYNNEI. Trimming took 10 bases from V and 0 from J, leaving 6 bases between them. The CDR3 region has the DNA TGTGCCACCAGCACAACTAATGAAAAACTGTTTTTT. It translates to CATSTTNEKLFF.

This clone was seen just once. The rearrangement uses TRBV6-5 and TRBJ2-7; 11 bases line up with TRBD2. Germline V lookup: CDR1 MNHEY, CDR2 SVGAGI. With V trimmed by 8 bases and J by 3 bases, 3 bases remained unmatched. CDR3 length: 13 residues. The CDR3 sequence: CASRLAGIYEQYF. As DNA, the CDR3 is TGTGCCAGCCGACTAGCGGGAATCTACGAGCAGTACTTC.

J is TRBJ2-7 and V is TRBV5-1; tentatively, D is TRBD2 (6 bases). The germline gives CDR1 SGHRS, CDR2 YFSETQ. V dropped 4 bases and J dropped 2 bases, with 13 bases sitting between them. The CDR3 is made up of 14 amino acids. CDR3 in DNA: TGCGCCAGCAGCGTCACACTAGCAACCTACGAGCAGTACTTC. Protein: CASSVTLATYEQYF. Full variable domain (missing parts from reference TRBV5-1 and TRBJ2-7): KAGVTQTPRYLIKTRGQQVTLSCSPISGHRSVSWYQQTPGQGLQFLFEYFSETQRNKGNFPGRFSGRQFSNSRSEMNVSTLELGDSALYLCASSVTLATYEQYFGPGTRLTVT.

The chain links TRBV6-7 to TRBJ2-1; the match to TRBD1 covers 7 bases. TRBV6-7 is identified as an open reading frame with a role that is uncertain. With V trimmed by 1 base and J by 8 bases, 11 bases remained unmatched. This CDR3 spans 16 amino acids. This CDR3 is CASSYLSGQYEDEQFF. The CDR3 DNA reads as TGTGCCAGCAGTTACTTGTCGGGACAGTATGAGGATGAGCAGTTCTTC.

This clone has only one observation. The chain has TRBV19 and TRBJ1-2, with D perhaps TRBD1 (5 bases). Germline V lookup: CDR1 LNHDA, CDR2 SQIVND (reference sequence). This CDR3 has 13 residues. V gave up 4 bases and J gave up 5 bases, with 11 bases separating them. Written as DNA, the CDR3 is TGTGCCAGTAGTACCGGGACGTCGTATGGCTACACCTTC. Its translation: CASSTGTSYGYTF. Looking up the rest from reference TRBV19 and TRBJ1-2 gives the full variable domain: DGGITQSPKYLFRKEGQNVTLSCEQNLNHDAMYWYRQDPGQGLRLIYYSQIVNDFQKGDIAEGYSVSREKKESFPLTVTSAQKNPTAFYLCASSTGTSYGYTFGSGTRLTVV.

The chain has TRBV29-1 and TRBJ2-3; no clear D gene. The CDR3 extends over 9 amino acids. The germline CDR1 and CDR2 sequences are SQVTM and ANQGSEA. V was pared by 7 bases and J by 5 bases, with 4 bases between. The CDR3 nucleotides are TGCAGCGCCGGAGATACGCAGTATTTT. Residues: CSAGDTQYF.